The 31 T cell receptor beta chains below all came from one sample that was sequenced in a study of cytomegalovirus exposure and HLA in healthy donors (dated by TCRdb to the late 2010s). The receptor library was made with the immunoSEQ multiplex PCR assay. For the multiplex PCR, a mixture combining 60 forward primers for TCR Vbeta segments and 13 reverse primers for TCR Jbeta segments was used. In TCRdb, the immuneACCESS table is reduced to in-frame sequences with V and J assigned. These tables do not hold every clone; where another copy was compared, an unresolved V gene accounts for under half, and the others remain unexplained. The sample contains about 130,000 clones, about 74% of them found a single time. In total, the top ten clones hold 2% of the sample. The sequenced sample was PBMCs. The receptors come from a man aged 30 to 45 in good health and CMV-seronegative.

This clone was observed once. The chain combines TRBV10-1 with TRBJ1-1, with 9 bases fitting TRBD1. Germline V lookup: CDR1 WNHNN, CDR2 SYGVQD (reference sequence). The CDR3 consists of 16 residues. With V trimmed by 0 bases and J by 6 bases, 8 bases remained unmatched. CDR3 nucleotides: TGCGCCAGCAGTGAGTCCACAGGGGGCGCCTCTTCTGAAGCTTTCTTT. Its translation: CASSESTGGASSEAFF.

The DNA for the CDR3 is TGCGCCAGCAGCCCGGACGGGGACTATGGCTACACCTTC. Its translation: CASSPDGDYGYTF. The chain combines TRBV5-1 with TRBJ1-2; D gene uncertain. Germline V gives CDR1 SGHRS, CDR2 YFSETQ. The length of the CDR3 is 13 residues. The ends were cut back, 4 bases at V and 3 bases at J, with 10 bases in the middle.

The rearrangement joins TRBV6-5 to TRBJ2-5, with a possible D match to TRBD1 (5 bases). V lost 8 bases to trimming and J lost 5 bases, with 15 bases between them. Germline CDR1 MNHEY, CDR2 SVGAGI. The CDR3 runs 13 residues. CDR3 nucleotides: TGTGCCAGCGGACCAGGGCTTCAGGAGACCCAGTACTTC. Amino acid sequence: CASGPGLQETQYF.

Of note for this clone: The sample has other DNA sequences that encode this CDR3 too. The rearrangement uses TRBV5-1 and TRBJ2-1; D gene unclear. Trimming took off 0 bases at V and 0 bases at J, with 7 bases between the two ends. CDR1 and CDR2 from the germline V gene are SGHRS and YFSETQ. This CDR3 is 15 amino acids long. CDR3 nucleotides: TGCGCCAGCAGCTTGGCGGGTTCCTCCTACAATGAGCAGTTCTTC. It codes for CASSLAGSSYNEQFF.

Regarding this clone: One junction end does not reproduce the germline sequence, and a read error may be involved. The V call is TRBV7-7, the J call TRBJ2-2; D perhaps matches TRBD2 (5 bases). Germline values: CDR1 SSHAT, CDR2 FNYEAQ (reference sequence). The CDR3 spans 15 residues. The CDR3 region is CASSLDGMNTGELFF. The DNA for the CDR3 is TGTGCTAGCAGCTTGGACGGGATGAACACCGGGGAGCTGTTTTTT.

The chain combines TRBV2 with TRBJ2-4; D is ambiguous. Trimming removed 5 bases at V and 15 bases at J, with 11 bases between. This CDR3 has 10 residues. Germline V gene lookup returns CDR1 SNHLY and CDR2 FYNNEI. CDR3 DNA sequence: TGTGCCAGCAGTAACGGTCCGTCGTACTTC. Its translation: CASSNGPSYF.

This clone is a singleton in its sample. The V and J genes are TRBV10-1 and TRBJ2-5; D is perhaps TRBD2 (5 bases). Trimming pared 4 bases from V and 4 bases from J, leaving 10 bases between. CDR3 length: 13 amino acids. CDR1 WNHNN and CDR2 SYGVQD come from the germline V gene (reference sequence). The CDR3 reads CASSGETPETQYF. CDR3 coding DNA: TGCGCCAGCAGTGGGGAGACTCCAGAGACCCAGTACTTC.

The J gene is TRBJ1-4, the V gene TRBV6-5; D may be TRBD1 (5 bases). The germline CDR1 and CDR2 sequences are MNHEY and SVGAGI. CDR3 length: 14 residues. V dropped 6 bases and J dropped 4 bases, with 12 bases sitting between them. The CDR3 DNA follows: TGTGCCAGCAGCCGAGGACACCGTAATGAAAAACTGTTTTTT. It specifies CASSRGHRNEKLFF.

The V call is TRBV6-5, the J call TRBJ1-2; TRBD1 aligns across 7 bases. The CDR3 has 16 amino acids. Germline CDR1 reads MNHEY; CDR2 reads SVGAGI. V trimming: 0 bases; J trimming: 4 bases; junction bases outside the gene matches: 8. DNA for the CDR3: TGTGCCAGCAGTTACTCAAGGACAGGCCCCATCTATGGCTACACCTTC. The encoded protein is CASSYSRTGPIYGYTF.

The rearrangement links TRBV19 to TRBJ1-2; 9 bases fit TRBD1. There are 14 residues in the CDR3. Germline loops: CDR1 LNHDA, CDR2 SQIVND (reference sequence). The J segment lost 8 bases and the V segment lost 4 bases, leaving 8 bases of the junction unmatched. CDR3 protein: CASSRKQGAGGYTF. The CDR3 bases are TGTGCCAGTAGTAGAAAACAGGGGGCAGGCGGCTACACCTTC.

The J gene is TRBJ2-1, the V gene TRBV4-2; 7 bases line up with TRBD2. V shed 0 bases and J 4 bases; nucleotides not matched to a gene: 9. Germline V gives CDR1 LGHNA, CDR2 YNFKEQ. The CDR3 is made up of 17 amino acids. The CDR3 protein is CASSQDLASGFYNEQFF. CDR3 nucleotides: TGTGCCAGCAGCCAAGATTTGGCTAGCGGCTTTTACAATGAGCAGTTCTTC.

This sequence joins TRBV19 and TRBJ1-2, with TRBD1 matching 7 bases. The CDR3 has 14 amino acids. J gave up 6 bases and V 4 bases, and 8 bases lay outside the gene matches. Germline V lookup: CDR1 LNHDA, CDR2 SQIVND (reference sequence). CDR3 bases: TGTGCCAGTAGTACGAGGGGGCGCGAGGATGGCTACACCTTC. Translated: CASSTRGREDGYTF.

This sequence joins TRBV5-4 and TRBJ1-1; the D gene is possibly TRBD1 (6 bases). Germline V gene sequence: CDR1 SGHNT, CDR2 YYREEE (reference sequence). The V gene lost 4 bases and the J gene lost 2 bases, with 12 bases spanning the gap. This CDR3 has 14 residues. CDR3 amino acids: CASSTGTPNTEAFF. The CDR3 bases are TGTGCCAGCAGCACTGGGACACCCAACACTGAAGCTTTCTTT.

The CDR3 here is CASSDRTGGPYEQYF. The CDR3 bases are TGTGCCAGCAGTGACCGGACAGGGGGGCCCTACGAGCAGTACTTC. The rearrangement uses TRBV2 and TRBJ2-7, with TRBD1 matching over 10 bases. With V trimmed by 3 bases and J by 2 bases, 4 bases remained unmatched. CDR1 and CDR2 (germline): SNHLY, FYNNEI. The CDR3 extends over 15 amino acids.

V and J are TRBV2 and TRBJ2-3; D is possibly TRBD2 (6 bases). V was shortened by 4 bases and J by 3 bases, with 23 bases between the two germline ends. The CDR3 contains 18 residues. Germline CDR1 SNHLY, CDR2 FYNNEI. As DNA, the CDR3 is TGTGCCAGCAGTGGCCACCGCGAGACTAGGGCCCAAACAGATACGCAGTATTTT. Translation: CASSGHRETRAQTDTQYF.

The chain carries TRBV29-1 and TRBJ1-2; no definite D call. Between the trimmed V and J ends, which lost 4 bases and 3 bases, there was a span of 15 bases. Looked up from germline, CDR1 is SQVTM and CDR2 is ANQGSEA. This CDR3 comprises 14 residues. This CDR3 is CSVGTKASYYGYTF. The CDR3 DNA reads as TGCAGCGTTGGTACGAAAGCCTCCTACTATGGCTACACCTTC.

The chain is built from TRBV6-5 and TRBJ1-1; the D is unclear. V was trimmed by 6 bases and J by 5 bases, leaving 13 bases between them. From germline, CDR1 is MNHEY and CDR2 SVGAGI. This CDR3 comprises 13 residues. CDR3 nucleotides: TGTGCCAGCAGCCCCGCCGGGTATACTGAAGCTTTCTTT. Amino acid sequence: CASSPAGYTEAFF.

The gene calls are TRBV27 and TRBJ2-5; D may be TRBD2 (6 bases). The germline V gene encodes CDR1 MNHEY and CDR2 SMNVEV (reference sequence). Trimming stripped 6 bases from V and 5 bases from J, with 13 bases between. The length of the CDR3 is 13 residues. This CDR3 is CASSRRDLETQYF. CDR3 DNA: TGTGCCAGCAGCCGGAGGGATTTGGAGACCCAGTACTTC.

The chain links TRBV5-1 to TRBJ2-5; D remains ambiguous. Per the germline V gene, CDR1 is SGHRS and CDR2 is YFSETQ. The CDR3 length is 14 residues. Trimming removed 2 bases at V and 5 bases at J, with 13 bases between. This CDR3 reads CASSLQTSSETQYF. CDR3 DNA: TGCGCCAGCAGCTTACAGACATCTTCCGAGACCCAGTACTTC.

There are a few counts of this clone. The V and J genes are TRBV4-1 and TRBJ2-7; 11 bases agree with TRBD1. Trimming cost V 0 bases and J 3 bases; bases outside gene matches: 4. The CDR3 is 16 residues long. Germline CDR1 reads MGHRA; CDR2 reads YSYEKL. In nucleotides, the CDR3 is TGCGCCAGCAGCCAAGAAGAAGGGACAGGGGGCTACGAGCAGTACTTC. Encoded protein: CASSQEEGTGGYEQYF.

V usage is TRBV5-6 and J usage is TRBJ1-1; D gene ambiguous. Germline V gives CDR1 SGHDT, CDR2 YYEEEE. The CDR3 has 11 amino acids. V lost 4 bases to trimming and J lost 11 bases, with 12 bases between them. In DNA form, the CDR3 reads TGTGCCAGCAGCCTCAACAGCGGGGCTTTCTTT. It codes for CASSLNSGAFF. Together with reference TRBV5-6 and TRBJ1-1, the CDR3 gives the full variable domain: DAGVTQSPTHLIKTRGQQVTLRCSPKSGHDTVSWYQQALGQGPQFIFQYYEEEERQRGNFPDRFSGHQFPNYSSELNVNALLLGDSALYLCASSLNSGAFFGQGTRLTVV.

The J gene is TRBJ2-7, the V gene TRBV6-5, with 7 bases aligning to TRBD1. Germline lookup yields CDR1 MNHEY and CDR2 SVGAGI. CDR3 length: 13 residues. V lost 6 bases to trimming and J lost 5 bases; unmatched junction nucleotides: 7. DNA for the CDR3: TGTGCCAGCAGCTCCGACAGGGCCGACGAGCAGTACTTC. This encodes CASSSDRADEQYF.

This chain links TRBV5-6 with TRBJ2-3, with 11 nucleotides matching TRBD2. The germline gives CDR1 SGHDT, CDR2 YYEEEE. V was pared by 1 base and J by 0 bases, with 4 bases of the junction left unmatched. CDR3 size: 17 residues. As DNA, the CDR3 is TGTGCCAGCAGCTTGCGACTAGCGGGACCGAGCACAGATACGCAGTATTTT. This encodes CASSLRLAGPSTDTQYF. The whole variable domain, filled in from reference TRBV5-6 and TRBJ2-3, reads DAGVTQSPTHLIKTRGQQVTLRCSPKSGHDTVSWYQQALGQGPQFIFQYYEEEERQRGNFPDRFSGHQFPNYSSELNVNALLLGDSALYLCASSLRLAGPSTDTQYFGPGTRLTVL.

The CDR3 DNA sequence: TGTGCCAGCAGTTTGCGCCTGCCGGGACAGGGTTACAATGAGCAGTTCTTC. This sequence encodes CASSLRLPGQGYNEQFF. The chain couples TRBV28 to TRBJ2-1, with 9 bases aligning to TRBD1. The CDR3 totals 17 residues. From germline, CDR1 is MDHEN and CDR2 SYDVKM. With V trimmed by 3 bases and J by 4 bases, 10 bases remained unmatched. Full variable domain (outside the CDR3, taken from reference TRBV28 and TRBJ2-1): DVKVTQSSRYLVKRTGEKVFLECVQDMDHENMFWYRQDPGLGLRLIYFSYDVKMKEKGDIPEGYSVSREKKERFSLILESASTNQTSMYLCASSLRLPGQGYNEQFFGPGTRLTVL.

This clone has a single count. This chain joins TRBV28 and TRBJ1-5, with a possible D match to TRBD1 (5 bases). Per germline, CDR1 MDHEN and CDR2 SYDVKM. The V gene lost 5 bases and the J gene lost 7 bases, with 21 bases spanning the gap. This CDR3 comprises 16 residues. CDR3 amino acids: CASSRGAGQTTQPQHF. Written as DNA, the CDR3 is TGTGCCAGCAGTCGCGGGGCAGGGCAAACTACCCAGCCCCAGCATTTT.

V and J are TRBV27 and TRBJ2-2; unclear D gene. Germline loops: CDR1 MNHEY, CDR2 SMNVEV (reference sequence). The V end lost 8 bases, the J end lost 1 base, and 14 bases lay between the germline ends. This CDR3 is 15 amino acids long. The CDR3 nucleotides read TGTGCCAGCTCTTTGGGCTTTTTGAACACCGGGGAGCTGTTTTTT. Protein: CASSLGFLNTGELFF.

The chain has TRBV6-5 and TRBJ2-5; TRBD1 agrees at 7 bases. Per germline, CDR1 MNHEY and CDR2 SVGAGI. With 8 bases clipped from V and 0 bases from J, the junction kept 3 bases outside the gene matches. The CDR3 loop spans 13 amino acids. The CDR3 loop is CASWTGYQETQYF. Here the CDR3 DNA reads TGTGCCAGCTGGACAGGCTACCAAGAGACCCAGTACTTC.

The rearrangement joins TRBV5-1 to TRBJ2-5; D is perhaps TRBD2 (7 bases). V shed 2 bases and J shed 4 bases, with 12 bases lying between them. There are 14 residues in the CDR3. Germline V gene sequence: CDR1 SGHRS, CDR2 YFSETQ. The CDR3 sequence is CASSFGGAGETQYF. The CDR3 nucleotides read TGCGCCAGCAGCTTTGGGGGGGCAGGAGAGACCCAGTACTTC. The full variable domain, with the rest looked up from reference TRBV5-1 and TRBJ2-5, is KAGVTQTPRYLIKTRGQQVTLSCSPISGHRSVSWYQQTPGQGLQFLFEYFSETQRNKGNFPGRFSGRQFSNSRSEMNVSTLELGDSALYLCASSFGGAGETQYFGPGTRLLVL.

V gene TRBV27 combines with J gene TRBJ1-1; a possible D gene is TRBD1 (5 bases). With 8 bases removed from V and 1 base from J, the gap between germline ends came to 14 bases. The CDR3 totals 14 residues. Germline CDR1 is MNHEY and CDR2 is SMNVEV (reference sequence). CDR3 nucleotide sequence: TGTGCCAGCGGAGCAGGGCTTCCGAACACTGAAGCTTTCTTT. Translated, it gives CASGAGLPNTEAFF.

The chain employs TRBV7-2 and TRBJ1-5; unclear D gene. This CDR3 region has 15 residues. Germline lookup yields CDR1 SGHTA and CDR2 FQGNSA. The V end was cut by 6 bases, the J end by 3 bases, with 15 bases between. CDR3 amino acids: CASSFTVGSNQPQHF. CDR3 DNA sequence: TGTGCCAGCAGTTTCACCGTCGGGTCCAATCAGCCCCAGCATTTT.

J is TRBJ2-5 and V is TRBV19; a weak D match, TRBD2 (6 bases). V was clipped by 10 bases and J by 0 bases, with 21 bases between them. The CDR3 runs 16 residues. The germline V gene encodes CDR1 LNHDA and CDR2 SQIVND (reference sequence). The CDR3 loop is CATSRGDFSYQETQYF. For the CDR3, the DNA is TGTGCCACTTCTAGAGGGGACTTCTCGTACCAAGAGACCCAGTACTTC.